This entry lists 32 T cell receptor beta chains sequenced from one sample in a study of shared clonotypes between healthy human individuals (TCRdb year 2020). To prepare the library, the immunoSEQ multiplex PCR assay was applied. TCRdb holds this immuneACCESS table with in-frame rearrangements only. Some clones are missing; in checked studies, unresolved V genes explain under half, and the rest has no known cause. In all, the sample holds more than 2 million clones, and roughly 94% of those were seen once. The ten top clones hold 0.13% of the sample. Specimen: naive CD4+ T cells sorted from blood. The cell subset or site label here, explained by the study, means: CD45RA+ positively selected. The receptor set was obtained from a man younger than 35 in good health.

CDR3 in amino acids: CASSLQGKPNYGYTF. The CDR3 nucleotides read TGTGCCAGTAGCTTACAGGGGAAACCTAACTATGGCTACACCTTC. V and J are TRBV19 and TRBJ1-2; 7 nucleotides align to TRBD1. The length of the CDR3 is 15 residues. The V gene end was trimmed by 6 bases and the J gene end by 0 bases; junction bases not matched to a gene: 7. The germline V gene encodes CDR1 LNHDA and CDR2 SQIVND (reference sequence).

The V call is TRBV6-5, the J call TRBJ1-3, with D unclear. CDR1 and CDR2 from the germline V gene are MNHEY and SVGAGI. The V gene lost 4 bases and the J gene lost 3 bases, with 7 bases spanning the gap. This CDR3 contains 13 residues. The CDR3 sequence: CASSSGVGNTIYF. DNA for the CDR3: TGTGCCAGCAGTTCGGGAGTTGGAAACACCATATATTTT.

This clone was recorded once. This chain links TRBV2 with TRBJ1-2, with D hard to call. V gave up 3 bases and J gave up 4 bases, with 15 bases separating them. Germline lookup yields CDR1 SNHLY and CDR2 FYNNEI. The CDR3 is 15 amino acids. The CDR3: CASSETGVGFYGYTF. Here the CDR3 DNA reads TGTGCCAGCAGTGAGACCGGGGTAGGGTTCTATGGCTACACCTTC.

The chain carries TRBV5-1 and TRBJ1-5; 10 nucleotides agree with TRBD1. The CDR3 totals 16 residues. Germline CDR1 is SGHRS and CDR2 is YFSETQ. J gave up 3 bases and V 4 bases, and 7 bases lay outside the gene matches. In DNA form, the CDR3 reads TGCGCCAGCAGCGATGGTAGACAGGGGGCCAATCAGCCCCAGCATTTT. It encodes CASSDGRQGANQPQHF.

CDR3: CASSVESGAVPGELFF. The CDR3 nucleotides read TGTGCCAGCAGCGTAGAGTCAGGGGCGGTTCCCGGGGAGCTGTTTTTT. The chain recombines TRBV9 with TRBJ2-2, with D perhaps TRBD1 (6 bases). This CDR3 has 16 amino acids. CDR1 is SGDLS and CDR2 is YYNGEE in the germline V gene. Trimming pared 0 bases from V and 6 bases from J, leaving 15 bases between.

The chain recombines TRBV5-4 with TRBJ1-1; D might be TRBD1 (6 bases). The CDR3 contains 15 residues. Trimming removed 0 bases from V and 4 bases from J, with 13 bases in between. Germline V gene sequence: CDR1 SGHNT, CDR2 YYREEE (reference sequence). CDR3: CASSLVGGIGTEAFF. CDR3 sequence (DNA): TGTGCCAGCAGCTTGGTAGGGGGGATCGGCACTGAAGCTTTCTTT. Based on the CDR3 plus reference TRBV5-4 and TRBJ1-1, the full variable domain is ETGVTQSPTHLIKTRGQQVTLRCSSQSGHNTVSWYQQALGQGPQFIFQYYREEENGRGNFPPRFSGLQFPNYSSELNVNALELDDSALYLCASSLVGGIGTEAFFGQGTRLTVV.

The chain couples TRBV10-3 to TRBJ1-2; D is possibly TRBD1 (5 bases). Germline V CDR1 and CDR2: ENHRY, SYGVKD. The ends were cut back, 0 bases at V and 6 bases at J, with 8 bases in the middle. This CDR3 has 13 residues. Written as DNA, the CDR3 is TGTGCCATCAGTGAGTCGCCGGGGCATGGCTACACCTTC. It encodes CAISESPGHGYTF.

This rearrangement joins TRBV2 to TRBJ2-3; D gene ambiguous. The CDR3 runs to 13 residues. Germline CDR1 SNHLY, CDR2 FYNNEI. Trimming stripped 6 bases from V and 2 bases from J, with 9 bases between. CDR3 sequence reads: CASRLTLTDTQYF. CDR3 DNA sequence: TGTGCCAGCAGGTTGACACTCACAGATACGCAGTATTTT.

The chain carries TRBV5-8 and TRBJ1-1, with D tentatively TRBD1 (6 bases). The CDR3 loop spans 16 amino acids. Germline V gives CDR1 SGHTS, CDR2 YDEGEE. V was pared by 9 bases and J by 0 bases, with 21 bases between. For the CDR3, the DNA is TGTGCCACTAAAAAGTATACCGGGACACTGAACACTGAAGCTTTCTTT. Residues: CATKKYTGTLNTEAFF.

This chain links TRBV19 with TRBJ2-3; 12 positions agree with TRBD2. Per germline, CDR1 LNHDA and CDR2 SQIVND (reference sequence). Unmatched junction bases numbered 4, after V lost 1 base and J lost 5 bases. This CDR3 is 16 amino acids long. The CDR3 nucleotides read TGTGCCAGTAGTATAGTGACTAGCGGGAGAGTAGATACGCAGTATTTT. It is translated as CASSIVTSGRVDTQYF. Based on the CDR3 plus reference TRBV19 and TRBJ2-3, the full variable domain is DGGITQSPKYLFRKEGQNVTLSCEQNLNHDAMYWYRQDPGQGLRLIYYSQIVNDFQKGDIAEGYSVSREKKESFPLTVTSAQKNPTAFYLCASSIVTSGRVDTQYFGPGTRLTVL.

This chain links TRBV5-4 with TRBJ2-7; D is possibly TRBD1 or TRBD2 (5 bases each). From germline, CDR1 is SGHNT and CDR2 YYREEE (reference sequence). The V end was cut by 5 bases, the J end by 3 bases, with 18 bases between. This CDR3 is built from 15 residues. CDR3: CASSSTGRANYEQYF. The CDR3 bases are TGTGCCAGCAGTTCGACGGGACGGGCGAACTACGAGCAGTACTTC.

The CDR3 sequence: CASGSGSATNEKLFF. CDR3 sequence (DNA): TGTGCTAGTGGTTCCGGTTCTGCAACTAATGAAAAACTGTTTTTT. The chain links TRBV12-5 to TRBJ1-4; D ambiguous. This CDR3 spans 15 amino acids. Germline values: CDR1 LGHNT, CDR2 FRNRAP. V was pared by 4 bases and J by 0 bases, with 9 bases between.

The V gene is TRBV5-1, the J gene TRBJ2-7; 8 nucleotides line up with TRBD1. The V gene's germline CDR1 is SGHRS and CDR2 YFSETQ. This CDR3 contains 16 residues. With V trimmed by 3 bases and J by 3 bases, 11 bases remained unmatched. In DNA, the CDR3 is TGCGCCAGCAGCTCGGGGGAGCTCACAGGGGGCTACGAGCAGTACTTC. Protein: CASSSGELTGGYEQYF.

This CDR3 is CASSLREGSDEQFF. For the CDR3, the DNA is TGTGCCAGCAGCTTGCGCGAGGGGTCGGATGAGCAGTTCTTC. V is TRBV7-8 and J is TRBJ2-1, with D tentatively TRBD1 or TRBD2 (5 bases each). The CDR3 is 14 residues long. Trimming shortened V by 3 bases and J by 8 bases, and 14 bases separated the two germline ends. CDR1 and CDR2 (germline): SGHVS, FQNEAQ.

Regarding this clone: Different DNA sequences within this sample yield the same CDR3. The CDR3 DNA reads as TGTGCCTGGAGTGTTGGGGGGCCCCAGGAGACCCAGTACTTC. This encodes CAWSVGGPQETQYF. The chain joins TRBV30 to TRBJ2-5, with D tentatively TRBD1 or TRBD2 (6 bases each). V lost 0 bases and J 5 bases, leaving 13 bases between the germline ends. The germline V gene encodes CDR1 GTSNPN and CDR2 SVGIG (reference sequence). This CDR3 contains 14 residues. The whole variable domain, remainder taken from reference TRBV30 and TRBJ2-5, is SQTIHQWPATLVQPVGSPLSLECTVEGTSNPNLYWYRQAAGRGLQLLFYSVGIGQISSEVPQNLSASRPQDRQFILSSKKLLLSDSGFYLCAWSVGGPQETQYFGPGTRLLVL.

This clone was seen a single time. The chain is built from TRBV2 and TRBJ1-4; TRBD1 is a possible D gene (5 bases). The V gene lost 4 bases and the J gene lost 6 bases, with 12 bases spanning the gap. This CDR3 comprises 14 residues. From germline, CDR1 is SNHLY and CDR2 FYNNEI. This CDR3 is CASSGGRVYEKLFF. For the CDR3, the DNA is TGTGCCAGCAGTGGGGGCAGGGTATATGAAAAACTGTTTTTT.

This chain links TRBV21-1 with TRBJ1-3; the table's D gene call, TRBD1, was not cross checked with the DNA. TRBV21-1 is deemed a pseudogene. CDR3 length: 14 amino acids. This CDR3 reads CASSNRVRGNTIYF. In DNA, the CDR3 is TGTGCCAGCAGCAACAGGGTTAGGGGAAACACCATATATTTT.

This chain links TRBV2 with TRBJ1-2; D is perhaps TRBD1 (6 bases). Germline-derived CDR1 and CDR2 are SNHLY and FYNNEI. Trimming left V 10 bases short and J 0 bases short, with 18 bases between. This CDR3 comprises 15 residues. The CDR3 sequence is CATFSLEGANYGYTF. The CDR3 DNA sequence: TGTGCCACCTTCTCCCTCGAGGGGGCTAACTATGGCTACACCTTC.

V gene TRBV27 combines with J gene TRBJ1-5, with D hard to call. The CDR3 totals 14 residues. V lost 0 bases, J lost 7 bases, and 10 bases lay in between. The germline V gene has CDR1 MNHEY and CDR2 SMNVEV (reference sequence). The CDR3 nucleotides are TGTGCCAGCAGTTTATCCCGTGTTCGGCAGCCCCAGCATTTT. Translated, it gives CASSLSRVRQPQHF.

The chain recombines TRBV7-9 with TRBJ2-7, with D possibly being TRBD2 (6 bases). V was trimmed by 5 bases and J by 0 bases, leaving 11 bases between them. CDR1 and CDR2 (germline): SEHNR, FQNEAQ (reference sequence). The CDR3 length is 14 residues. The CDR3 reads CASSPRRGSYEQYF. The DNA for the CDR3 is TGTGCCAGCAGCCCCCGGAGGGGCTCCTACGAGCAGTACTTC.

This clone has just a few counts. The chain carries TRBV5-1 and TRBJ2-7; TRBD1 aligns across 7 bases. Germline loops: CDR1 SGHRS, CDR2 YFSETQ. V trimming: 1 base; J trimming: 3 bases; junction bases outside the gene matches: 4. The CDR3 has 14 residues. The CDR3 coding sequence is TGCGCCAGCAGCTTGAGGGCAGGGGGCTACGAGCAGTACTTC. This translates into CASSLRAGGYEQYF.

The chain has TRBV5-1 and TRBJ2-1; no clear D. Germline V lookup: CDR1 SGHRS, CDR2 YFSETQ. The CDR3 loop spans 16 amino acids. Trimming cost V 4 bases and J 2 bases, with 16 bases left between them. CDR3: CASSKEGQRPYNEQFF. CDR3 DNA sequence: TGCGCCAGCAGCAAAGAAGGTCAGAGGCCCTACAATGAGCAGTTCTTC.

The chain combines TRBV9 with TRBJ2-3, with unresolved D. V lost 0 bases and J lost 4, with 9 bases in between. The V gene's germline CDR1 is SGDLS and CDR2 YYNGEE. The CDR3 is 14 residues long. Here the CDR3 DNA reads TGTGCCAGCAGCGTAGGAACGGTGGCAGATACGCAGTATTTT. Translated: CASSVGTVADTQYF. The complete variable domain, with remaining parts taken from reference TRBV9 and TRBJ2-3, reads DSGVTQTPKHLITATGQRVTLRCSPRSGDLSVYWYQQSLDQGLQFLIQYYNGEERAKGNILERFSAQQFPDLHSELNLSSLELGDSALYFCASSVGTVADTQYFGPGTRLTVL.

The chain employs TRBV11-3 and TRBJ2-2, with 12 bases fitting TRBD1. J was trimmed by 6 bases and V by 2 bases; bases with no gene match: 4. Germline V gene lookup returns CDR1 SGHNT and CDR2 YENEEA. This CDR3 contains 16 residues. CDR3 sequence reads: CASSLSGQGAAGELFF. The CDR3 DNA is TGTGCCAGCAGCTTATCGGGACAGGGGGCCGCCGGGGAGCTGTTTTTT.

This rearrangement joins TRBV10-2 to TRBJ2-7, with 7 bases lining up with TRBD1. Losses at the gene ends were 5 bases for V and 2 bases for J; bases not matched to a gene: 6. Germline values: CDR1 WSHSY, CDR2 SAAADI. This CDR3 is 14 amino acids long. CDR3 protein: CASSTGTVPYEQYF. The CDR3 bases are TGCGCCAGCAGTACCGGGACAGTCCCCTACGAGCAGTACTTC.

The CDR3 loop reads CASRGGFEEKLFF. The CDR3 DNA reads TGTGCCAGCAGAGGAGGGTTTGAAGAAAAACTGTTTTTT. The V and J genes are TRBV6-1 and TRBJ1-4, with unresolved D. Germline assignment: CDR1 MNHNS and CDR2 SASEGT. CDR3 length equals 13 residues. Between the trimmed V and J ends, which lost 6 bases and 8 bases, there was a span of 13 bases.

The V and J genes are TRBV7-8 and TRBJ1-2, with D maybe TRBD1 (5 bases). Per germline, CDR1 SGHVS and CDR2 FQNEAQ. With 4 bases removed from V and 7 bases from J, the gap between germline ends came to 19 bases. The CDR3 loop spans 15 amino acids. The CDR3 DNA reads as TGTGCCAGCAGCTCCCTCGGACACCCAGCAGGTGGCTACACCTTC. This translates into CASSSLGHPAGGYTF.

This CDR3 reads CASSSPGLAQETQYF. CDR3 sequence (DNA): TGTGCCAGCAGCTCCCCGGGACTAGCTCAAGAGACCCAGTACTTC. The rearrangement uses TRBV2 and TRBJ2-5; 9 positions match TRBD2. The germline V gene encodes CDR1 SNHLY and CDR2 FYNNEI. V was pared by 6 bases and J by 2 bases, with 7 bases of the junction left unmatched. CDR3 size: 15 residues.

The chain uses TRBV7-9 and TRBJ2-6; weak D call: TRBD1 (7 bases). Germline CDR1 is SEHNR and CDR2 is FQNEAQ (reference sequence). This CDR3 is built from 15 residues. V was cut by 11 bases and J by 1 base, with 15 bases left in between. CDR3 sequence (DNA): TGTGCCTGGAGGGCAGGGGGTTCTGGGGCCAACGTCCTGACTTTC. Encoded protein: CAWRAGGSGANVLTF.

This sequence joins TRBV4-2 and TRBJ2-2; perhaps TRBD2 as D (6 bases). This CDR3 comprises 15 residues. Germline values: CDR1 LGHNA, CDR2 YNFKEQ. V lost 6 bases and J 7 bases, leaving 18 bases between the germline ends. CDR3 sequence (DNA): TGTGCCAGCAGAGATAGTAGCGGTGGGGGCGGGGAGCTGTTTTTT. It encodes CASRDSSGGGGELFF.

This chain links TRBV5-1 with TRBJ1-1; perhaps TRBD1 as D (5 bases). The CDR3 spans 14 residues. Germline V gene data show CDR1 as SGHRS and CDR2 as YFSETQ. The V end lost 5 bases, the J end lost 3 bases, and 14 bases lay between the germline ends. CDR3: CASRSVLGDTEAFF. CDR3 nucleotides: TGCGCCAGCAGATCAGTTTTAGGGGACACTGAAGCTTTCTTT.

Remarks on this clone: This sample also contains other DNA sequences that code for the same CDR3. The rearrangement joins TRBV9 to TRBJ2-1, with TRBD1 matching 9 bases. The CDR3 is made up of 15 amino acids. J gave up 1 base and V 3 bases, and 2 bases lay outside the gene matches. Germline loops: CDR1 SGDLS, CDR2 YYNGEE. In DNA, the CDR3 is TGTGCCAGCAGCGAGACAGGGGGTTCCTACAATGAGCAGTTCTTC. Translated, it gives CASSETGGSYNEQFF. The entire variable domain, with the rest obtained from reference TRBV9 and TRBJ2-1, is as follows: DSGVTQTPKHLITATGQRVTLRCSPRSGDLSVYWYQQSLDQGLQFLIQYYNGEERAKGNILERFSAQQFPDLHSELNLSSLELGDSALYFCASSETGGSYNEQFFGPGTRLTVL.